Here is one TCR beta chain with its context. Its antigen has not been determined. There are no base qualities to consult, and no much larger clone falls within one base. CDR1 and CDR2, looked up from the germline V gene (reference sequence), are GTSNPN and SVGIG. V was cut back by 1 base and J by 11 bases, leaving a gap of 14 bases between them. There are 12 amino acids in the CDR3, from cysteine to phenylalanine inclusive. Only the CDR3 DNA stays, 36 bases, in frame from base 1. TCRbeta CDR3 regions were amplified from genomic DNA by means of the immunoSEQ Assay, a bias-controlled multiplex PCR. Regarding the original processing steps: The number of nucleated cells in each sample was estimated by amplification of reference gene primers within the assay. To quantify the absolute abundance of each unique TCRbeta CDR3 rearrangement, sequence reads were collapsed and filtered. For each sample, productive Simpson clonality was calculated as the square root of Simpson's diversity index across productive rearrangements. The source is immuneACCESS, and TCRdb retained only in-frame sequences with V and J called. Part of the clones is not carried over; for the studies checked, unresolved V genes explain less than half of this, and the remainder is unexplained. D and trimming were read from the DNA, whereas the V and J calls and clone size are those reported in that table. In all, the sample holds approximately 200,000 clones, and around 95% of those were seen once. The ten largest account for 0.6% to 0.9% of the sample.

These data belong to a study of blood T cell repertoires in COVID-19 (dated by TCRdb to the early 2020s). Some background on the complete study: Samples from collaborators originated in the United States, Italy and Spain and spanned both the acute and convalescent phases of COVID-19. The prospective study material was composed of cDNA or gDNA derived from T cells, B-cell-depleted T cells, or PBMCs. The dataset comprised deeply sampled blood TCRbeta repertoires from subjects exposed to, actively infected with, or recovered from COVID-19. A freely available public database, intended as a resource for researchers studying the immune response to SARS-CoV-2, is where the repertoires were released. Samples were obtained from the ongoing ImmuneRACE study (first 160 participants) and from approximately 1,200 subjects provided by 6 global collaborators. Nearly every sample came with metadata listing a de-identified subject ID, COVID-19 status, age in years and sex. Where HLA class I and class II types were available, the types were taken from metadata supplied by the sample provider, not from assay-based typing. Points the paper makes about the study in general: The amount of clinical and demographic metadata varied by source and participant and was provided uncurated.

One collaborating source in Seattle enrolled patients while the patients were actively infected and followed the patients over time throughout the course of disease. The collaborating institutions used their own protocols to collect whole blood in K2EDTA tubes. For TCRbeta analysis, collaborators shipped samples as frozen whole blood, isolated PBMCs, or DNA extracted from either of those sample types. The specimen sequenced was peripheral blood. Rearrangement joined TRBV30 to TRBJ1-2; a confident D gene designation cannot be given. The clonotype originates from a young man with COVID-19, enrolled during active disease. The bases are TGTGCCTGGAGTGCGGGAGGGATTCTATACACCTTC. This is translated as CAWSAGGILYTF.